Each of the 5 T cell receptor beta chains below was sequenced from the same sample in a study of blood T cell repertoires in COVID-19. Assay used: immunoSEQ multiplex PCR; TCRdb lists only in-frame clones, some missing. The sample yields hundreds of thousands of clones, under 90% seen once. The sequenced sample was PBMCs or T cells enriched from blood (not recorded which). The receptor source for this set is a woman aged 45-65 years who had been exposed to COVID-19.

The rearrangement joins TRBV5-1 to TRBJ2-3; no clear D gene. Per the germline V gene, CDR1 is SGHRS and CDR2 is YFSETQ. This CDR3 is built from 13 residues. Trimming left V 2 bases short and J 2 bases short, with 6 bases between. The CDR3 reads CASSLLTTDTQYF. The CDR3 DNA follows: TGCGCCAGCAGCTTACTTACCACAGATACGCAGTATTTT.

The rearrangement links TRBV11-2 to TRBJ2-1; 7 bases fit TRBD2. The CDR3 has 15 amino acids. V dropped 1 base and J dropped 2; count of bases not matched to a gene: 2. CDR1 SGHAT and CDR2 FQNNGV come from the germline V gene. CDR3: CASSLGGGPYNEQFF. The CDR3, as DNA: TGTGCCAGCAGCTTAGGGGGGGGACCCTACAATGAGCAGTTCTTC.

The genes are TRBV6-5 and TRBJ2-1; TRBD2 matches at 8 bases. The ends lost 6 bases at V and 3 bases at J; junction bases unmatched: 4. The CDR3 extends over 14 amino acids. Germline CDR1 MNHEY, CDR2 SVGAGI. The CDR3: CASSPGGDYNEQFF. CDR3 nucleotide sequence: TGTGCCAGCAGCCCCGGGGGGGACTACAATGAGCAGTTCTTC.

The chain recombines TRBV7-8 with TRBJ2-7, with D hard to call. Trimming removed 5 bases from V and 7 bases from J, with 12 bases in between. Germline V gene sequence: CDR1 SGHVS, CDR2 FQNEAQ. The CDR3 covers 12 residues. CDR3 sequence (DNA): TGTGCCAGCAGCCACCCCCGGCGGGAGCAGTACTTC. Translated, it gives CASSHPRREQYF.

Here the CDR3 reads CASRRTGNTEAFF. CDR3 coding DNA: TGCGCCAGCAGAAGGACAGGGAACACTGAAGCTTTCTTT. The chain couples TRBV4-1 to TRBJ1-1; TRBD1 matches 7 bases. V was clipped by 6 bases and J by 1 base; unmatched bases: 2. Germline CDR1 and CDR2: MGHRA and YSYEKL. The CDR3 length is 13 residues.